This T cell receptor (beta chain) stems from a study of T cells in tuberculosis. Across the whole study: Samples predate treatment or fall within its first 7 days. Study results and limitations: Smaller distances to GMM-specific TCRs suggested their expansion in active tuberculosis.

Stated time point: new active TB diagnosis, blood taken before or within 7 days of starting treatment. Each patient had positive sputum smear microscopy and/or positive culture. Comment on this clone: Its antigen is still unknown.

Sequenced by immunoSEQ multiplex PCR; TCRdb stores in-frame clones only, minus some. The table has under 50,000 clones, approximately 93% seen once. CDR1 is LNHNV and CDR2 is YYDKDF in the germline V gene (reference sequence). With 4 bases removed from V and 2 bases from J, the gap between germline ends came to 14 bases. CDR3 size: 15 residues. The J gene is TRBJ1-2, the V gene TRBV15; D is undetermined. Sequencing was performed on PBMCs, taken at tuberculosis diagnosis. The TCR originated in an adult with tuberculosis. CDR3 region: CATSTPRGVNYGYTF. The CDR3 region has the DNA TGTGCCACCAGCACCCCACGCGGGGTAAACTATGGCTACACCTTC.